This record looks at one TCR beta chain sequence and its context. Its antigen has not been determined. No clone much larger than this one lies a single base away; base qualities are absent. What this sample's time point label stands for: about 28 days (+/-7) after the second vaccine dose. AZD1222 recipients with second doses at about 4 weeks or about 12 weeks were pooled, because spike-specific TCR depth and breadth did not differ between schedules. Samples from vaccinated people were obtained from the UK trials COV001 and COV002, which included a single-blind randomized controlled phase 2/3 trial of AZD1222 (ChAdOx1 nCoV-19) in healthy adults. For TCRbeta chain sequencing, PBMC samples from trial participants were taken at day 0 and at day 28 after the second dose. This entry is derived from a study of T cell responses to AZD1222 COVID-19 vaccine (dated by TCRdb to about 2021). As for the study more broadly: TCR sequencing covered over 230 trial participants: 200 to 220 given two doses of AZD1222 and 26 given two doses of MenACWY control vaccine. Trial participants were enrolled into age subgroups of 18-55, 56-69 and 70-plus years, which contained around 140, 26 and 57 TCR-sequenced participants, respectively.

What the research found in general, with its limitations: A significant rise in spike-specific TCR breadth and depth was observed after two AZD1222 doses relative to day 0 and relative to MenACWY recipients. Vaccine-associated CD4 TCRs spanned the whole spike protein, with dominant responses in regions 160-218 and 743-854. Because no day 14 peak-response samples were available, the repertoires could be characterized only after the peak T cell response. In the small 56-69-year group, the increase in depth fell short of significance, most likely because of low power. Conclusions about previously exposed vaccinees are limited because only five or six AZD1222 recipients were SARS-CoV-2 seropositive at baseline. Epitopes outside the regions mutated in the B.1.351 and B.1.1.7 variants were reportedly recognized by nearly half of the unique spike-specific TCRs. Most participants were white British and females outnumbered males, and the authors suggested that clonal diversity may have been underestimated.

Its CDR3 holds 16 amino acids, cysteine through phenylalanine. Just the 48-base CDR3 DNA is kept, in frame starting at base 1. CDR1 SGHRS and CDR2 YFSETQ are derived from the germline V gene. After removal of 0 bases from V and 5 bases from J, the junction retains 11 bases not matched to a gene. The CDR3 regions of human TCRbeta chains were subjected to immunosequencing. The paper's processing steps were these. TCRs in the repertoires were compared against a reference library of SARS-CoV-2-specific TCRs that had been generated with the MIRA antigen-specificity platform. Breadth meant the fraction of unique TCRs that were SARS-CoV-2-associated, whereas depth meant the fraction of total T cells that were SARS-CoV-2-associated. Each spike-specific TCR was assigned to its reactive spike region and to a CD4 or CD8 class using the MIRA data. Log10-transformed breadth and depth values were compared by one-way ANOVA with Sidak's multiple comparisons tests. TCRdb re-hosts the immuneACCESS table, in-frame sequences only. Its copies lack some clones; in the studies checked, an unresolved V gene accounts for under half of them, and the cause for the rest is not known. V and J calls and clone size are copied from that table; D and trimming were computed from the DNA. In this sample the table shows roughly 150,000 clones, 85% to 90% of which occur a single time. The ten top clones hold about 3% of the sample.

The sample was peripheral blood, taken 28 days after the second AZD1222 dose. Here the chain combines TRBV5-1 and TRBJ2-7; TRBD2 aligns with 7 central bases. This receptor was identified in an adult who received the AZD1222 COVID-19 vaccine. The CDR3: CASSLARDWGGNEQYF. The sequenced DNA: TGCGCCAGCAGCTTGGCCCGGGACTGGGGGGGAAACGAGCAGTACTTC.